What follows is one T cell receptor (beta chain) and its context. Its antigen remains unknown. Clones were sequenced by immunoSEQ multiplex PCR, and TCRdb holds only the in-frame ones, with some missing. The profile shows approximately 89,000 clones, just over 90% of them singletons. The record originates from a study of T cell responses to AZD1222 COVID-19 vaccine. Study-wide findings and caveats: Baseline antibody screening turned up just a handful of seropositive AZD1222 recipients. Among the donors, most were white British and more were female, and clonal diversity was possibly underestimated. Unmutated regions of variants are reportedly targeted by nearly half of spike-specific TCRs.

The CDR3 is made up of 14 amino acids. V dropped 6 bases and J dropped 2 bases, with 13 bases sitting between them. Looked up from germline, CDR1 is MNHEY and CDR2 is SVGAGI. The sequence came from an adult who received the AZD1222 COVID-19 vaccine. The sample consisted of peripheral blood, taken 28 days after the second AZD1222 dose. J is TRBJ2-5 and V is TRBV6-5; weak D call: TRBD2 (6 bases). The DNA of the CDR3 is TGTGCCAGCAGGGTGGGACTCACACAAGAGACCCAGTACTTC. It is translated as CASRVGLTQETQYF.